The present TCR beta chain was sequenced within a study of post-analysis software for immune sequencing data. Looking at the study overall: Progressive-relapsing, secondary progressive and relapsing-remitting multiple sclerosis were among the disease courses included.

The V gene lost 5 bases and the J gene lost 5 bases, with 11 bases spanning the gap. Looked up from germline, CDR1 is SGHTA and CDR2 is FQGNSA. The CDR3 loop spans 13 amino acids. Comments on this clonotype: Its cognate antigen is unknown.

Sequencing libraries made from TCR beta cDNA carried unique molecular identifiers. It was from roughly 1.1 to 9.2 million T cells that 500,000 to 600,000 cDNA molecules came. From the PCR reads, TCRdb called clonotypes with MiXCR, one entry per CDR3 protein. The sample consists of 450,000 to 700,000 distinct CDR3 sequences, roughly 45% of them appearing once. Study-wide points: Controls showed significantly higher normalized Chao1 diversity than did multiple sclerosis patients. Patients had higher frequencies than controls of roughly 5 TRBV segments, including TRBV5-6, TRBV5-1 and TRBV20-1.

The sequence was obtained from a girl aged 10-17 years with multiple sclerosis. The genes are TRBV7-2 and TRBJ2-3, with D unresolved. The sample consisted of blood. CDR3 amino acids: CASSQELQDTQYF. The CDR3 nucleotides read TGTGCCAGCAGCCAAGAGCTGCAAGATACGCAGTATTTT.